These 14 T cell receptor beta chains came from one sample sequenced in a study of B cell selection in AIRE deficiency (dated by TCRdb to between 2018 and 2020). Receptor libraries were prepared by the immunoSEQ multiplex PCR assay. The source is immuneACCESS, and TCRdb retained only in-frame sequences with V and J called. Part of the clones is not carried over; for the studies checked, unresolved V genes explain less than half of this, and the remainder is unexplained. The sample table shows 25,000 or so clones, and roughly 97% are seen once. The leading ten clones occupy over 0.15% of the sample. Conventional CD4 T cells were sorted as CD4+CD127+ cells. The sequenced sample was conventional CD4+ T cells sorted from PBMCs. These receptor sequences come from a human donor with AIRE deficiency.

The CDR3 here is CASSVELDPDTGELFF. CDR3 in DNA: TGTGCCAGCAGCGTAGAACTGGACCCAGACACCGGGGAGCTGTTTTTT. The rearrangement joins TRBV9 to TRBJ2-2, with unresolved D. The length of the CDR3 is 16 residues. Looked up from germline, CDR1 is SGDLS and CDR2 is YYNGEE. V shed 0 bases and J shed 3 bases, with 12 bases lying between them.

This clone was detected only once. The chain joins TRBV18 to TRBJ2-7; D is unclear. Trimming stripped 2 bases from V and 0 bases from J, with 8 bases between. Germline CDR1 reads KGHSH; CDR2 reads LQKENI. This CDR3 is built from 14 residues. The CDR3 nucleotides read TGTGCCAGCTCACCAGCAGGTTTCTCCTACGAGCAGTACTTC. Translated: CASSPAGFSYEQYF.

V usage is TRBV9 and J usage is TRBJ2-1; 8 bases are a match to TRBD1. Germline values: CDR1 SGDLS, CDR2 YYNGEE. The CDR3 sequence is 15 residues long. V gave up 3 bases and J gave up 7 bases; unmatched junction bases: 9. The CDR3 region is CASSAGTGYYNEQFF. The CDR3 DNA reads as TGTGCCAGCAGCGCCGGGACAGGATATTATAATGAGCAGTTCTTC.

The V gene is TRBV7-9, the J gene TRBJ2-5; D possibly corresponds to TRBD1 (5 bases). V lost 5 bases and J lost 1, with 14 bases in between. The length of the CDR3 is 15 residues. Germline CDR1 reads SEHNR; CDR2 reads FQNEAQ (reference sequence). The CDR3 sequence is CASSTGHLGQETQYF. CDR3 in DNA: TGTGCCAGCAGCACAGGACACCTGGGCCAAGAGACCCAGTACTTC.

This chain links TRBV30 with TRBJ2-2; possibly TRBD2 for D (6 bases). V shed 3 bases and J shed 1 base, with 6 bases lying between them. The germline CDR1 and CDR2 sequences are GTSNPN and SVGIG (reference sequence). The CDR3 sequence is 13 residues long. The CDR3 loop reads CAWRGGNTGELFF. The CDR3 bases are TGTGCCTGGAGGGGGGGGAACACCGGGGAGCTGTTTTTT.

V gene TRBV6-6 combines with J gene TRBJ2-2; possible D gene TRBD2, 6 bases. CDR1 and CDR2 from the germline V gene are MNHNY and SVGAGI (reference sequence). This CDR3 contains 15 residues. The V gene lost 4 bases and the J gene lost 5 bases, with 14 bases spanning the gap. CDR3 amino acids: CASSSGLTETGELFF. DNA of the CDR3: TGTGCCAGCAGTTCGGGACTGACGGAAACCGGGGAGCTGTTTTTT.

This rearrangement joins TRBV5-6 to TRBJ1-1; no definite D call. The V end was cut by 0 bases, the J end by 2 bases, with 5 bases between. Germline CDR1 is SGHDT and CDR2 is YYEEEE. The CDR3 totals 13 residues. CDR3: CASSLEQNTEAFF. The CDR3 DNA follows: TGTGCCAGCAGCTTGGAACAAAACACTGAAGCTTTCTTT.

The V gene is TRBV6-1, the J gene TRBJ1-1; 7 bases fit TRBD1. There are 11 residues in the CDR3. Germline CDR1 is MNHNS and CDR2 is SASEGT. After removal of 6 bases from V and 11 bases from J, the junction contained 6 bases not matched to a gene. In nucleotides, the CDR3 is TGTGCCAGCAGCCCACAGGGGACGGCTTTCTTT. It encodes CASSPQGTAFF.

The chain employs TRBV7-2 and TRBJ2-2; 11 bases align to TRBD2. The V gene's germline CDR1 is SGHTA and CDR2 FQGNSA. The V gene end was trimmed by 1 base and the J gene end by 3 bases; junction bases not matched to a gene: 10. The CDR3 is 19 residues long. CDR3 nucleotides: TGTGCCAGCAGCTTAGGCGGGATAGCGGGAGGGCCGTACACCGGGGAGCTGTTTTTT. This sequence encodes CASSLGGIAGGPYTGELFF.

V gene TRBV5-4 combines with J gene TRBJ1-2, with D maybe TRBD1 (5 bases). V shed 3 bases and J shed 4 bases, with 16 bases lying between them. From germline, CDR1 is SGHNT and CDR2 YYREEE (reference sequence). This CDR3 is 15 amino acids long. CDR3 residues: CASSWDGKQSYGYTF. The CDR3, as DNA: TGTGCCAGCAGCTGGGACGGGAAGCAGTCCTATGGCTACACCTTC.

J is TRBJ2-3 and V is TRBV4-1; 8 bases align to TRBD2. In germline, CDR1 is MGHRA, CDR2 YSYEKL. The CDR3 runs 15 residues. V was clipped by 0 bases and J by 3 bases; unmatched bases: 2. This CDR3 reads CASSQDPGGTDTQYF. The CDR3 DNA is TGCGCCAGCAGCCAAGATCCGGGAGGGACAGATACGCAGTATTTT.

The chain is built from TRBV29-1 and TRBJ1-1; D is possibly TRBD1 (6 bases). The CDR3 loop spans 14 amino acids. V lost 5 bases to trimming and J lost 6 bases, with 19 bases between them. Germline values: CDR1 SQVTM, CDR2 ANQGSEA. CDR3 DNA sequence: TGCAGCGTTAAAGGGGGGCTCAGGGAGGCTGAAGCTTTCTTT. It specifies CSVKGGLREAEAFF.

The V call is TRBV4-1, the J call TRBJ2-7; D gene uncertain. CDR1 and CDR2 from the germline V gene are MGHRA and YSYEKL. CDR3 length: 12 amino acids. V lost 3 bases and J lost 3, with 6 bases in between. As DNA, the CDR3 is TGCGCCAGCAGCCAGCCCGGCTACGAGCAGTACTTC. Amino acids: CASSQPGYEQYF.

This clone appeared a single time. The chain uses TRBV19 and TRBJ1-2; D remains ambiguous. The CDR3 consists of 13 residues. Germline values: CDR1 LNHDA, CDR2 SQIVND (reference sequence). The V and J ends lost 6 bases and 4 bases respectively, with 12 bases between them. The CDR3 nucleotides read TGTGCCAGTAGCCGCCGGACCCCCTATGGCTACACCTTC. Amino acid sequence: CASSRRTPYGYTF.